This paragraph covers one T cell receptor (beta chain) sequence. The data derive from a study of blood T cell repertoires in COVID-19. Study at large: Sites in the United States, Italy and Spain provided acute and convalescent COVID-19 samples.

Original analysis: Scientists estimated how many nucleated cells there were by amplifying reference gene primers. Using immunoSEQ multiplex PCR, the repertoire was profiled, and TCRdb retains in-frame clones only, with some absent. The DNA was the basis for D and trimming; V, J and clone size are from that table. The sample consists of 57,000 or so clones, roughly four fifths of them appearing once. The V end lost 3 bases, the J end lost 4 bases, and 10 bases lay between the germline ends. The CDR3 has 14 amino acids. Germline V gene data show CDR1 as LNHDA and CDR2 as SQIVND (reference sequence). Sequencing was carried out using peripheral blood. The sequence was obtained from a man aged 55 to 70 with acute or convalescent COVID-19. The V gene is TRBV19, the J gene TRBJ1-5; D gene unclear. CDR3 sequence (DNA): TGTGCCAGTAGTATCCTGGGCGGGAATCAGCCCCAGCATTTT. Residues: CASSILGGNQPQHF.